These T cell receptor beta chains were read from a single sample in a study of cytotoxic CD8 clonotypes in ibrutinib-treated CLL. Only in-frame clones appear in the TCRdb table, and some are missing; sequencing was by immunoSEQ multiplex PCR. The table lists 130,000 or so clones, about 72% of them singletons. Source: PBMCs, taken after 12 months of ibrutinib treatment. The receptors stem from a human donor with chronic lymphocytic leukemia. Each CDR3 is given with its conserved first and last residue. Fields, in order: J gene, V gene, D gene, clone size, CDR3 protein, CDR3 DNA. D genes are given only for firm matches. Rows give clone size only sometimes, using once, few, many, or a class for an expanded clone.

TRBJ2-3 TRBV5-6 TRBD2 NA CASSWGGRSPNTQYF TGTGCCAGCAGCTGGGGAGGGAGGAGCCCTAATACGCAGTATTTT
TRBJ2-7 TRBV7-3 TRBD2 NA CASSLTGLAGYEQYF TGTGCCAGCAGCTTAACAGGACTAGCGGGTTACGAGCAGTACTTC
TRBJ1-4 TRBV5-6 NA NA CASSSRGLKEKLFF TGTGCCAGCAGCTCCAGGGGTTTAAAGGAAAAACTGTTTTTT
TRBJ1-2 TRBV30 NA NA CAWSVKGGNRYGYTF TGTGCCTGGAGTGTAAAGGGGGGAAACCGCTATGGCTACACCTTC
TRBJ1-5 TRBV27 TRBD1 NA CASRSTGSNQPQHF TGTGCCAGCAGATCGACAGGGAGCAATCAGCCCCAGCATTTT
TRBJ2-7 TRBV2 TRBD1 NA CASSFLTGGYEQYF TGTGCCAGCAGTTTCCTGACAGGGGGGTACGAGCAGTACTTC
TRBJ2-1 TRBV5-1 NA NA CASSLGTVNLNEQFF TGCGCCAGCAGCTTGGGGACAGTAAACTTAAATGAGCAGTTCTTC
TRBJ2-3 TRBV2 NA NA CASSEPGLHTDTQYF TGTGCCAGCAGTGAACCGGGACTCCACACAGATACGCAGTATTTT
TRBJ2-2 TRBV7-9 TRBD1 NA CASRYRDSNTGELFF TGTGCCAGCAGATACCGGGACAGTAACACCGGGGAGCTGTTTTTT
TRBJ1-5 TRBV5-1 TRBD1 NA CASSPQTGGAAVQHF TGCGCCAGCAGCCCACAGACAGGGGGCGCGGCAGTCCAGCATTTT
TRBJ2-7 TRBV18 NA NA CASSPPDPGGEQYF TGTGCCAGCTCACCACCGGACCCCGGTGGCGAGCAGTACTTC
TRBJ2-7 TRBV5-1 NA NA CASSSGQGLVEQYF TGCGCCAGCAGTTCCGGGCAGGGGTTGGTCGAGCAGTACTTC
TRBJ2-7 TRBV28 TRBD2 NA CASSLGLAGPAGEQYF TGTGCCAGCAGTTTGGGGCTAGCGGGGCCCGCTGGCGAGCAGTACTTC
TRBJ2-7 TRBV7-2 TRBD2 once CASTLSGGPYEQYF TGTGCCAGCACCCTTAGCGGGGGACCCTACGAGCAGTACTTC
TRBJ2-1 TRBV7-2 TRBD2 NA CASSFGLERFF TGTGCCAGCAGCTTCGGACTAGAGAGGTTCTTC
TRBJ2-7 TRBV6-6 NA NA CASSYVGEIYEQYF TGTGCCAGCAGTTACGTGGGAGAGATCTACGAGCAGTACTTC
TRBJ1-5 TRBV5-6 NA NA CASSPGGGFNQPQHF TGTGCCAGCAGCCCGGGTGGGGGGTTTAATCAGCCCCAGCATTTT
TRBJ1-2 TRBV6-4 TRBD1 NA CASSLGDRGLGGYTF TGTGCCAGCAGTCTAGGAGACAGGGGGCTCGGGGGCTACACCTTC
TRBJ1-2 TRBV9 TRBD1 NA CASSVTGAYGYTF TGTGCCAGCAGCGTAACAGGGGCCTATGGCTACACCTTC
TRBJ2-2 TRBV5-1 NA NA CASSGQGTNTGELFF TGCGCCAGCAGCGGGCAGGGGACGAACACCGGGGAGCTGTTTTTT
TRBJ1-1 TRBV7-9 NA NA CASSLGLGEGINTEAFF TGTGCCAGCAGCTTAGGCCTCGGGGAGGGGATAAACACTGAAGCTTTCTTT
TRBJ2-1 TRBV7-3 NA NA CASSQQGNEQFF TGTGCCAGCAGCCAACAGGGCAATGAGCAGTTCTTC
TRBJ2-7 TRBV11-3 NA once CASSTVVRRLAPYEQYF TGTGCCAGCAGCACCGTAGTCCGACGGCTAGCCCCCTACGAGCAGTACTTC
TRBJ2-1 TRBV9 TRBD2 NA CASSAALAGVGHEQFF TGTGCCAGCAGCGCTGCCCTAGCGGGAGTTGGGCATGAGCAGTTCTTC
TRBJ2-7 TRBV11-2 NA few CASSFAGYEQYF TGTGCCAGCAGCTTCGCAGGATACGAGCAGTACTTC
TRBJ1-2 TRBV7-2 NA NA CASSVGNYGYTF TGTGCCAGCTCGGTGGGTAACTATGGCTACACCTTC
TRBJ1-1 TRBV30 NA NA CAWSVHLRWAFF TGTGCCTGGAGTGTACATCTAAGGTGGGCTTTCTTT
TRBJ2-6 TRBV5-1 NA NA CASSLGTAGANVLTF TGCGCCAGCAGCTTGGGGACAGCTGGGGCCAACGTCCTGACTTTC
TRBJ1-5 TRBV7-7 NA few CASSTTENQPQHF TGTGCCAGCAGCACTACAGAAAATCAGCCCCAGCATTTT
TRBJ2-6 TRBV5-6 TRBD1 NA CASSLTGGRWTGANVLTF TGTGCCAGCAGCTTGACAGGGGGACGCTGGACTGGGGCCAACGTCCTGACTTTC
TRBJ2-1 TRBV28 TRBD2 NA CASNPSGSAYNEQFF TGTGCCAGCAATCCTAGCGGGAGTGCCTACAATGAGCAGTTCTTC
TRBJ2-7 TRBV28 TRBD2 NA CASSPRGLAGGPSREQYF TGTGCCAGCAGTCCACGGGGACTAGCGGGGGGGCCCTCGCGGGAGCAGTACTTC
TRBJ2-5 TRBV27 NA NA CASSLSSQETQYF TGTGCCAGCAGTTTATCGTCCCAAGAGACCCAGTACTTC
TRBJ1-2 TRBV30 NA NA CAWKGQANYGYTF TGTGCCTGGAAAGGCCAGGCTAACTATGGCTACACCTTC
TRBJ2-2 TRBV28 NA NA CASSLRYRELFF TGTGCCAGCAGTCTAAGATATAGGGAGCTGTTTTTT
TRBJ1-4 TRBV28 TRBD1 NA CASTSDRVGEKLFF TGTGCCAGCACCTCTGACAGGGTGGGTGAAAAACTGTTTTTT
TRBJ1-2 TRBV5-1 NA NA CASSLHRANYGYTF TGCGCCAGCAGCTTGCACAGAGCTAACTATGGCTACACCTTC
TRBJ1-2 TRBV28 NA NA CATGLNYGYTF TGTGCCACAGGGTTAAACTATGGCTACACCTTC
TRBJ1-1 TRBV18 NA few CASSPLRNTEAFF TGTGCCAGCTCACCACTCAGGAACACTGAAGCTTTCTTT
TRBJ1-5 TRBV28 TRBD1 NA CASSDRGLPRRSNQPQHF TGTGCCAGCAGCGACAGGGGCCTTCCCCGTCGTAGCAATCAGCCCCAGCATTTT
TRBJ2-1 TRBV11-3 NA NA CASSLSNIGKYNEQFF TGTGCCAGCAGCTTATCGAACATTGGAAAATACAATGAGCAGTTCTTC
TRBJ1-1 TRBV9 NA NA CASSAETGPTKAEAFF TGTGCCAGCAGCGCAGAGACAGGCCCTACGAAGGCTGAAGCTTTCTTT
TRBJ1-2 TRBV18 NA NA CASSPGGIAYGYTF TGTGCCAGCTCACCAGGAGGAATAGCATATGGCTACACCTTC
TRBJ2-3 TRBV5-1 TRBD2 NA CASSWNPGLATDTQYF TGCGCCAGCAGCTGGAACCCGGGACTAGCCACAGATACGCAGTATTTT
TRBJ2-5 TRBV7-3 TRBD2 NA CASSLGGGQETQYF TGTGCCAGCAGCTTAGGGGGAGGGCAAGAGACCCAGTACTTC
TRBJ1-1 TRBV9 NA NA CASSVGGGALITEAFF TGTGCCAGCAGCGTAGGTGGAGGGGCCCTGATCACTGAAGCTTTCTTT
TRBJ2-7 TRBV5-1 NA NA CASSLELAYEQYF TGCGCCAGCAGCTTAGAACTAGCCTACGAGCAGTACTTC
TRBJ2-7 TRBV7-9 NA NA CASSFLWEHEQYF NA